This TCR beta chain was sequenced for a study of T cells in Graves' hyperthyroidism and ophthalmopathy. Study findings and constraints: Model-based prediction identified ophthalmopathy a median approximately 6 months prior to its onset. Appearing also in blood were most of the thyroid clonotypes expanded above 0.001.

The CDR3 totals 13 residues. Germline V gene lookup returns CDR1 MDHEN and CDR2 SYDVKM. V lost 5 bases and J lost 6; bases outside the gene matches: 6. Exclusions: uncontrolled infection, other autoimmune disease, pregnancy, lactation. PBMCs stemmed from 8.5 to 10 ml fresh peripheral blood. RNA transcripts gave rise to amplified TCR beta CDR3 regions. Researchers ran a first-round RT-PCR on the TCR CDR3 using the HTBI primer set. Each CDR3 protein gets one entry after TCRdb re-called the multiplex PCR reads with MiXCR. The sample includes fewer than 700,000 distinct CDR3 sequences, about a sixth of them seen just once. Ten or more counts support this clonotype. Its specificity is unknown.

The chain uses TRBV28 and TRBJ2-7; 8 bases are shared with TRBD2. Sample: blood. The TCR originated in a woman aged 18-29 years with Graves' ophthalmopathy. This CDR3 is CASSPRAGGEQYF. The DNA of the CDR3 is TGTGCCAGCAGTCCAAGGGCGGGGGGCGAGCAGTACTTC. The variable domain in full, completed from reference TRBV28 and TRBJ2-7, reads DVKVTQSSRYLVKRTGEKVFLECVQDMDHENMFWYRQDPGLGLRLIYFSYDVKMKEKGDIPEGYSVSREKKERFSLILESASTNQTSMYLCASSPRAGGEQYFGPGTRLTVT.